This is a list of T cell receptor beta chains from one sample in a study of Graves' ophthalmopathy and Graves' hyperthyroidism. TCRdb re-called the multiplex PCR reads through MiXCR, storing one row per CDR3 protein. Altogether hundreds of thousands of distinct CDR3 sequences are present, under 25% being singletons, with the ten largest covering roughly 3%. The material sequenced was peripheral blood. Every receptor here comes from a woman aged 18-30 years with stable Graves' hyperthyroidism. The CDR3 runs from the conserved cysteine through the conserved F or W.

CDR3 protein: CSARILETSGRAPYEQYF
J gene: TRBJ2-7
V gene: TRBV20-1

CDR3 protein: CSARAWREAAKNIQYF
J gene: TRBJ2-4
V gene: TRBV20-1

CDR3 protein: CASSLGKSYEQYF
J gene: TRBJ2-7
V gene: TRBV27

CDR3 protein: CASSRQVATEAFF
J gene: TRBJ1-1
V gene: TRBV12-3/TRBV12-4

CDR3 protein: CASSIPRGPLHYEQYF
J gene: TRBJ2-7
V gene: TRBV28

CDR3 protein: CASSGWTGGEVLQYF
J gene: TRBJ2-5
V gene: TRBV6-1

CDR3 protein: CASRGGQRSPLHF
J gene: TRBJ1-6
V gene: TRBV12-3/TRBV12-4

CDR3 protein: CSARSDGGIAKNIKYF
J gene: TRBJ2-4
V gene: TRBV20-1

CDR3 protein: CASSLVPYHLTETNQPQHF
J gene: TRBJ1-5
V gene: TRBV7-6

CDR3 protein: CASSRSGTGAYEQYF
J gene: TRBJ2-7
V gene: TRBV27

CDR3 protein: CASRSLAVRLRTGELFF
J gene: TRBJ2-2
V gene: TRBV6-2/TRBV6-3

CDR3 protein: CASSLGERYNEQFF
J gene: TRBJ2-1
V gene: TRBV28

CDR3 protein: CASSYGTAQETQYF
J gene: TRBJ2-5
V gene: TRBV6-2/TRBV6-3

CDR3 protein: CASSLSTSGTTKNIQYF
J gene: TRBJ2-4
V gene: TRBV12-3/TRBV12-4

CDR3 protein: CASSLWGQYGETQYF
J gene: TRBJ2-5
V gene: TRBV7-2

CDR3 protein: CSADPLGLRGRETQYF
J gene: TRBJ2-5
V gene: TRBV20-1

CDR3 protein: CASSRGLPVEPQHF
J gene: TRBJ1-5
V gene: TRBV19

CDR3 protein: CASRERGIGVRYEQYF
J gene: TRBJ2-7
V gene: TRBV2

CDR3 protein: CASSGLAGAETQYF
J gene: TRBJ2-5
V gene: TRBV19

CDR3 protein: CASSTAGTGPYEQYF
J gene: TRBJ2-7
V gene: TRBV19

CDR3 protein: CASSQDIMGGVYEQYF
J gene: TRBJ2-7
V gene: TRBV14

CDR3 protein: CSARDKGGVNQPQHF
J gene: TRBJ1-5
V gene: TRBV20-1

CDR3 protein: CASSNLGNTEAFF
J gene: TRBJ1-1
V gene: TRBV19

CDR3 protein: CASSFLLGGQETQYF
J gene: TRBJ2-5
V gene: TRBV11-2

CDR3 protein: CASSQRGGLHEQYF
J gene: TRBJ2-7
V gene: TRBV3-1

CDR3 protein: CASSYSIGVSEAFF
J gene: TRBJ1-1
V gene: TRBV6-5

CDR3 protein: CASGQQGSGYTF
J gene: TRBJ1-2
V gene: TRBV27

CDR3 protein: CASSEARGAGETQYF
J gene: TRBJ2-5
V gene: TRBV2

CDR3 protein: CASRGTGGFVEQYF
J gene: TRBJ2-7
V gene: TRBV12-3/TRBV12-4

CDR3 protein: CASSYGTGVRQETQYF
J gene: TRBJ2-5
V gene: TRBV6-2/TRBV6-3

CDR3 protein: CASSESQGTETQYF
J gene: TRBJ2-5
V gene: TRBV25-1

CDR3 protein: CASRGLDGYTF
J gene: TRBJ1-2
V gene: TRBV28

CDR3 protein: CASSSLGQGASGELFF
J gene: TRBJ2-2
V gene: TRBV11-1

CDR3 protein: CASTTGNGYTF
J gene: TRBJ1-2
V gene: TRBV19

CDR3 protein: CASSHYGQRIYEQYF
J gene: TRBJ2-7
V gene: TRBV5-5

CDR3 protein: CASTQDNRQGGYTF
J gene: TRBJ1-2
V gene: TRBV5-1

CDR3 protein: CASSEAGGGNQPQHF
J gene: TRBJ1-5
V gene: TRBV25-1

CDR3 protein: CSARDTSGYQGETQYF
J gene: TRBJ2-5
V gene: TRBV20-1

CDR3 protein: CASSYSGGTVSNQPQHF
J gene: TRBJ1-5
V gene: TRBV6-5

CDR3 protein: CASSSPGEGLYGYTF
J gene: TRBJ1-2
V gene: TRBV11-2

CDR3 protein: CASSGGGQSPVFSYEQYF
J gene: TRBJ2-7
V gene: TRBV25-1

CDR3 protein: CASSLTSGQDTYEQYF
J gene: TRBJ2-7
V gene: TRBV12-3/TRBV12-4

CDR3 protein: CASSDRTSGSYEQYF
J gene: TRBJ2-7
V gene: TRBV6-1

CDR3 protein: CAWSGGGDQPQHF
J gene: TRBJ1-5
V gene: TRBV30

CDR3 protein: CASSTNPPGSLYEQYF
J gene: TRBJ2-7
V gene: TRBV6-2/TRBV6-3

CDR3 protein: CASSHPGQGDYEQYF
J gene: TRBJ2-7
V gene: TRBV9

CDR3 protein: CASSPRDINYGYTF
J gene: TRBJ1-2
V gene: TRBV28

CDR3 protein: CASRKRDLPYEQYF
J gene: TRBJ2-7
V gene: TRBV7-2

CDR3 protein: CASSLFGFNQPQHF
J gene: TRBJ1-5
V gene: TRBV7-2

CDR3 protein: CASTGYTEAFF
J gene: TRBJ1-1
V gene: TRBV6-2/TRBV6-3